Following are 11 T cell receptor beta chains from one sample sequenced in a study of response to subunit inactivated influenza vaccine. TCRdb re-called the RT-PCR reads with MiXCR, one entry per CDR3 protein. Of about 160,000 distinct CDR3 sequences listed, about 10% are singletons. This specimen consisted of CD8+ T cells sorted from PBMCs, obtained about 23 months after vaccination. The origin of the receptors is a man aged 50-75 years who received an inactivated influenza vaccine.

The chain has TRBV4-3 and TRBJ2-7; D is ambiguous. This CDR3 region has 15 residues. Trimming took 3 bases from V and 3 from J, leaving 15 bases between them. The germline CDR1 and CDR2 sequences are LGHNA and YSLEER. Here the CDR3 DNA reads TGCGCCAGCAGCCAGGACGGTGGCTCAAACTACGAGCAGTACTTC. Amino acids: CASSQDGGSNYEQYF.

There are many counts of this clonotype. This chain joins TRBV20-1 and TRBJ1-1; no definite D call. The CDR3 loop spans 14 amino acids. V dropped 3 bases and J dropped 1 base, with 12 bases sitting between them. CDR1 is DFQATT and CDR2 is SNEGSKA in the germline V gene (reference sequence). The CDR3 DNA sequence: TGCAGTGCTAGTACTTGGGGTACGAACACTGAAGCTTTCTTT. The encoded protein is CSASTWGTNTEAFF.

This clonotype was observed many times. This sequence joins TRBV6-5 and TRBJ2-2; D gene ambiguous. With 0 bases removed from V and 4 bases from J, the gap between germline ends came to 15 bases. The germline CDR1 and CDR2 sequences are MNHEY and SVGAGI. This CDR3 region has 17 residues. CDR3 protein: CASSYSMAEPGTGELFF. The CDR3, as DNA: TGTGCCAGCAGTTACTCGATGGCAGAACCTGGCACCGGGGAGCTGTTTTTT.

This clonotype was counted a few times. The chain carries TRBV12-3 or TRBV12-4 and TRBJ2-5; 7 bases map to TRBD2. The CDR3 is 14 amino acids. J lost 0 bases, V lost 5 bases, and 3 bases had no gene match. For the CDR3, the DNA is TGTGCCAGCAGTCCCAGCGGGAACCAAGAGACCCAGTACTTC. Encoded protein: CASSPSGNQETQYF.

The CDR3 DNA reads TGTGCCAGCAGCTTAGAAGGACTGACCTCTGGAAACACCATATATTTT. This sequence encodes CASSLEGLTSGNTIYF. The chain combines TRBV7-9 with TRBJ1-3; D is undetermined. This CDR3 is built from 16 residues. V dropped 1 base and J dropped 0 bases, with 10 bases sitting between them. Germline loops: CDR1 SEHNR, CDR2 FQNEAQ (reference sequence).

There are a few counts of this clonotype. The chain carries TRBV11-2 and TRBJ2-7, with 8 bases fitting TRBD1. The junction had 6 bases not matched to a gene; V was cut back by 1 base and J by 7 bases. The CDR3 is 14 residues long. The germline V gene has CDR1 SGHAT and CDR2 FQNNGV. CDR3 nucleotide sequence: TGTGCCAGCAGCTTAGGGACAGGGAAGTTTGAGCAGTACTTC. This gives the protein CASSLGTGKFEQYF.

The chain uses TRBV7-9 and TRBJ2-7; D unresolved. This CDR3 is built from 12 residues. Trimming left V 6 bases short and J 2 bases short, with 8 bases between. Germline CDR1 is SEHNR and CDR2 is FQNEAQ (reference sequence). CDR3 coding DNA: TGTGCCAGCAGGCTCGGAACCTACGAGCAGTACTTC. Residues: CASRLGTYEQYF.

The gene calls are TRBV7-9 and TRBJ1-2; tentative D call: TRBD1 (6 bases). Germline V gene lookup returns CDR1 SEHNR and CDR2 FQNEAQ (reference sequence). Deletions cut 5 bases from V and 3 bases from J, with 13 bases between. The CDR3 has 14 residues. The CDR3 nucleotides are TGTGCCAGCAGCACCCCGGGACACTACTATGGCTACACCTTC. This encodes CASSTPGHYYGYTF.

A few counts support this clonotype. CDR3 nucleotides: TGCAGTGCCCCCCTAGGAGTGAGCTCCTACAATGAGCAGTTCTTC. This encodes CSAPLGVSSYNEQFF. The rearrangement joins TRBV20-1 to TRBJ2-1; D uncertain. Looked up from germline, CDR1 is DFQATT and CDR2 is SNEGSKA (reference sequence). This CDR3 is built from 15 residues. V lost 6 bases to trimming and J lost 0 bases, with 15 bases between them.

Only a few counts were recorded for this clonotype. The CDR3 DNA follows: TGTGCCAGCAGTTTAGGAAGAGGGCATGAGCAGTTCTTC. This gives the protein CASSLGRGHEQFF. V and J are TRBV6-2 or TRBV6-3 and TRBJ2-1, with TRBD2 as a possible D gene (5 bases). Germline V lookup: CDR1 MNHEY, CDR2 SVGEGT. There are 13 residues in the CDR3. The ends were cut back, 4 bases at V and 8 bases at J, with 12 bases in the middle.

This clonotype counts as medium-sized. This sequence joins TRBV20-1 and TRBJ2-1, with TRBD1 identical over 7 bases. V gave up 4 bases and J gave up 0 bases; unmatched junction bases: 6. This CDR3 has 15 amino acids. Germline V lookup: CDR1 DFQATT, CDR2 SNEGSKA (reference sequence). CDR3 nucleotides: TGCAGTGCTAACCCCGGGACAGTCTCCTACAATGAGCAGTTCTTC. It specifies CSANPGTVSYNEQFF.